The 3 T cell receptor beta chains below all came from one sample that was sequenced in a study of T cell responses to AZD1222 COVID-19 vaccine. Using immunoSEQ multiplex PCR, the repertoire was profiled, and TCRdb retains in-frame clones only, with some absent. Found here are about 180,000 clones, around 90% of them singletons; the top ten hold about 2.1%. The specimen comprised peripheral blood, sampled 28 days after the second AZD1222 dose. The receptor set was obtained from an adult who received the AZD1222 COVID-19 vaccine.

The chain joins TRBV29-1 to TRBJ2-1; TRBD1 matches 8 bases. Germline V gives CDR1 SQVTM, CDR2 ANQGSEA. The V segment lost 8 bases and the J segment 4 bases; nucleotides outside the gene matches: 10. The CDR3 totals 14 residues. CDR3 in amino acids: CSIKPGQVYNEQFF. The CDR3 DNA reads TGCAGCATTAAGCCGGGACAGGTATACAATGAGCAGTTCTTC.

The CDR3 sequence is CASSAGGQGSTEAFF. CDR3 nucleotide sequence: TGCGCCAGCAGCGCCGGGGGGCAGGGTAGCACTGAAGCTTTCTTT. J is TRBJ1-1 and V is TRBV5-1, with D possibly matching TRBD1 (6 bases). From germline, CDR1 is SGHRS and CDR2 YFSETQ. The V end lost 4 bases, the J end lost 4 bases, and 17 bases lay between the germline ends. CDR3 length: 15 residues.

The chain combines TRBV3-1 (or the pseudogene TRBV3-2) with TRBJ2-2; D may be TRBD1 or TRBD2 (5 bases each). The CDR3 extends over 16 amino acids. The germline gives CDR1 LGHDT, CDR2 YNNKEL (reference sequence). V was trimmed by 4 bases and J by 3 bases, leaving 15 bases between them. CDR3 DNA sequence: TGTGCCAGCAGCCGGGCCCCGGGGCTCGACACCGGGGAGCTGTTTTTT. Amino acid sequence: CASSRAPGLDTGELFF.